This T cell receptor beta chain was captured in a study of post-analysis software for immune sequencing data. Whole-study context: Disease courses included relapsing-remitting, secondary progressive and progressive-relapsing multiple sclerosis. General study findings and limits: The F measure placed samples prepared in the same batch into strongly shared clusters. Multiple sclerosis was associated with a significant reduction in normalized Chao1 diversity relative to controls. Patients carried 5 or 6 TRBV segments more frequently than controls did, and TRBV5-6, TRBV5-1 and TRBV20-1 were among them.

Each TCR beta cDNA library carried unique molecular identifiers. Input populations of about 0.85 to 11 million T cells gave rise to a few hundred thousand cDNA molecules. TCRdb re-called the PCR reads through MiXCR, storing one row per CDR3 protein. In the table there are approximately 690,000 distinct CDR3 sequences, approximately 59% of which are singletons. A remark on this clonotype: The antigen is not known.

The CDR3 is 13 amino acids. CDR1 is SQVTM and CDR2 is ANQGSEA in the germline V gene. V lost 6 bases and J lost 8; bases outside the gene matches: 6. The TCR sequence derives from a girl aged 2 to 10 with multiple sclerosis. The gene calls are TRBV29-1 and TRBJ2-1; 11 bases align to TRBD1. The source material was blood. CDR3 region: CSVAGTGGYEQFF. CDR3 in DNA: TGCAGCGTAGCCGGGACAGGGGGATATGAGCAGTTCTTC.